This TCR beta chain was sequenced during a study of blood T cell repertoires in COVID-19. On the study more broadly: Italy, Spain and the United States were the sources of the convalescent and acute COVID-19 samples.

Per the study methods: The authors estimated nucleated cell counts from reference gene primer amplification. Profiled with immunoSEQ multiplex PCR; TCRdb holds only in-frame clones, not every one. V, J and clone size are those of that table, while D and trimming were read from the DNA. The sample shows about 140,000 clones, 84% of them seen only once. CDR3 size: 13 residues. The V gene lost 3 bases and the J gene lost 4 bases, with 9 bases spanning the gap. Per the germline V gene, CDR1 is SGHVS and CDR2 is FQNEAQ. The rearrangement joins TRBV7-8 to TRBJ1-1, with D hard to call. The receptor was derived from a woman older than 75 in a cohort sampled during active or convalescent COVID-19. The sequencing input was peripheral blood. The CDR3 sequence: CASSFLLSTEAFF. The DNA of the CDR3 is TGTGCCAGCAGCTTCTTATTGAGCACTGAAGCTTTCTTT.